The 27 T cell receptor beta chains given below trace back to one sample, sequenced in a study of cytomegalovirus exposure and HLA in healthy donors (dated by TCRdb to the late 2010s). Library generation was performed with the immunoSEQ multiplex PCR assay. The multiplex PCR relied on a mix of 60 forward primers for TCR Vbeta segments and 13 reverse primers for TCR Jbeta segments. TCRdb took this table from immuneACCESS and kept in-frame rearrangements with V and J called. Such tables lack part of the clones; where checked against another copy, unresolved V genes explain under half of the gap, and the rest is unexplained. The sample data list over 150,000 clones, and over 70% of these were observed just once. Of the sample, 2.5% to 3.5% is held by the ten largest clones. Input material: PBMCs. The source is a woman between 50 and 59 years old in good health and CMV-seropositive.

The rearrangement links TRBV7-2 to TRBJ2-7; D might be TRBD2 (7 bases). This CDR3 comprises 16 residues. V lost 1 base, J lost 1 base, and 14 bases lay in between. Germline CDR1 and CDR2: SGHTA and FQGNSA. The CDR3 sequence: CASSLVGEGGSYEQYF. The CDR3 DNA reads as TGTGCCAGCAGCTTAGTAGGGGAGGGGGGGTCCTACGAGCAGTACTTC.

The V and J genes are TRBV28 and TRBJ2-1; a weak D match, TRBD2 (6 bases). Trimming took 4 bases from V and 7 from J, leaving 20 bases between them. The CDR3 consists of 16 residues. Germline V gene sequence: CDR1 MDHEN, CDR2 SYDVKM. Here the CDR3 reads CASSSLPGRTKNEQFF. The CDR3 DNA reads TGTGCCAGCAGTTCCCTCCCCGGGAGAACCAAGAATGAGCAGTTCTTC.

V is TRBV2 and J is TRBJ2-1; D unclear. This CDR3 spans 11 amino acids. V dropped 6 bases and J dropped 3 bases, with 3 bases sitting between them. Germline V gives CDR1 SNHLY, CDR2 FYNNEI. CDR3 DNA: TGTGCCAGCAGCTACTACAATGAGCAGTTCTTC. It is translated as CASSYYNEQFF.

Remarks on this clone: The sample has other DNA sequences that encode this CDR3 too. The CDR3 DNA sequence: TGTGCCAGCAGCGTAGAAGGAGCTGATACGCAGTATTTT. The encoded protein is CASSVEGADTQYF. This rearrangement joins TRBV9 to TRBJ2-3; no clear D. Germline CDR1 reads SGDLS; CDR2 reads YYNGEE. V was cut by 0 bases and J by 6 bases, with 8 bases left in between. The CDR3 spans 13 residues.

The rearrangement joins TRBV5-1 to TRBJ2-7; 9 bases line up with TRBD1. CDR3 length equals 16 residues. Germline CDR1 and CDR2: SGHRS and YFSETQ. V trimming: 4 bases; J trimming: 2 bases; junction bases outside the gene matches: 10. The CDR3: CASSANSGTGTYEQYF. CDR3 nucleotide sequence: TGCGCCAGCAGCGCAAACTCCGGGACAGGGACCTACGAGCAGTACTTC.

The gene calls are TRBV9 and TRBJ2-3, with 11 nucleotides matching TRBD2. The germline V gene has CDR1 SGDLS and CDR2 YYNGEE. CDR3 length: 17 residues. J lost 0 bases, V lost 4 bases, and 7 bases had no gene match. CDR3 DNA sequence: TGTGCCAGCAGCCGTTTTATAGCGGGGGGGAGCACAGATACGCAGTATTTT. Protein: CASSRFIAGGSTDTQYF.

V and J are TRBV28 and TRBJ2-5; TRBD1 is a possible D gene (6 bases). The germline V and J ends were trimmed by 1 base and 9 bases, with 12 bases remaining between them. The CDR3 is 13 residues long. Germline loops: CDR1 MDHEN, CDR2 SYDVKM. CDR3 nucleotide sequence: TGTGCCAGCAGTTTATCGGACAGCCTGGCCCAGTACTTC. Translating gives CASSLSDSLAQYF.

Of note for this clone: Mismatch with germline at one junction end may stem from a read error. The CDR3 DNA follows: TGTGCCAGTAGTATAGGTGCGGAGATCTATGGCCACACCTTC. It yields the protein CASSIGAEIYGHTF. This chain connects TRBV19 to TRBJ1-2; D unresolved. The CDR3 has 14 amino acids. Germline V gene lookup returns CDR1 LNHDA and CDR2 SQIVND (reference sequence).

A single count supports this clone. A junction end diverges from the germline sequence, so it may reflect a read error. The chain's CDR3 is CASSESGRGLNTEAFF. The CDR3, as DNA: TGCGCCAGCAGTGAGAGTGGCAGGGGGCTGAATACTGAAGCTTTCTTT. The rearrangement joins TRBV10-1 to TRBJ1-1; TRBD1 agrees at 8 bases. This CDR3 contains 16 residues. Germline V gene data show CDR1 as WNHNN and CDR2 as SYGVQD (reference sequence).

This chain connects TRBV4-1 to TRBJ2-3, with D unresolved. Germline V gives CDR1 MGHRA, CDR2 YSYEKL. V was cut by 0 bases and J by 4 bases, with 8 bases left in between. The CDR3 runs 14 residues. The CDR3 nucleotides read TGCGCCAGCAGCCAAGAAGACCGGGCAGATACGCAGTATTTT. Translation gives CASSQEDRADTQYF.

The rearrangement links TRBV18 to TRBJ2-2; possible D gene TRBD1, 5 bases. The CDR3 loop spans 15 amino acids. V was shortened by 4 bases and J by 7 bases, with 16 bases between the two germline ends. The V gene's germline CDR1 is KGHSH and CDR2 LQKENI. This CDR3 reads CASSQGASGNGELFF. In nucleotides, the CDR3 is TGTGCCAGCTCACAAGGGGCTTCCGGAAACGGGGAGCTGTTTTTT. The variable domain in full, completed from reference TRBV18 and TRBJ2-2, reads NAGVMQNPRHLVRRRGQEARLRCSPMKGHSHVYWYRQLPEEGLKFMVYLQKENIIDESGMPKERFSAEFPKEGPSILRIQQVVRGDSAAYFCASSQGASGNGELFFGEGSRLTVL.

The gene calls are TRBV5-6 and TRBJ2-1, with a tentative D call TRBD2 (6 bases). Germline CDR1 reads SGHDT; CDR2 reads YYEEEE. Trimming cost V 4 bases and J 6 bases, with 17 bases left between them. This CDR3 has 15 residues. The CDR3 region is CASSGGVLGGNEQFF. In nucleotides, the CDR3 is TGTGCCAGCAGCGGAGGGGTGCTTGGGGGCAATGAGCAGTTCTTC. Full variable domain (rest looked up from reference TRBV5-6 and TRBJ2-1): DAGVTQSPTHLIKTRGQQVTLRCSPKSGHDTVSWYQQALGQGPQFIFQYYEEEERQRGNFPDRFSGHQFPNYSSELNVNALLLGDSALYLCASSGGVLGGNEQFFGPGTRLTVL.

The V and J genes are TRBV6-5 and TRBJ1-2; the D gene is possibly TRBD1 (6 bases). Germline CDR1 and CDR2: MNHEY and SVGAGI. V was trimmed by 6 bases and J by 4 bases, leaving 12 bases between them. The CDR3 runs to 13 residues. This chain's CDR3 is CASRQDSIYGYTF. Here the CDR3 DNA reads TGTGCCAGCAGACAGGACAGCATCTATGGCTACACCTTC.

The chain uses TRBV30 and TRBJ2-7; possibly TRBD2 for D (6 bases). Germline CDR1 reads GTSNPN; CDR2 reads SVGIG (reference sequence). V shed 5 bases and J shed 0 bases, with 14 bases lying between them. The CDR3 extends over 14 amino acids. Here the CDR3 DNA reads TGTGCCTGGGGGTTGGAGGGGCGCTCCTACGAGCAGTACTTC. Amino acids: CAWGLEGRSYEQYF.

CDR3 amino acids: CASSIGGTGGPETQYF. CDR3 DNA: TGTGCCAGTAGTATAGGAGGGACAGGGGGCCCAGAGACCCAGTACTTC. The chain links TRBV19 to TRBJ2-5; 12 nucleotides align to TRBD1. V gave up 1 base and J gave up 4 bases; unmatched junction bases: 4. Germline V gene data show CDR1 as LNHDA and CDR2 as SQIVND (reference sequence). The CDR3 length is 16 residues.

The CDR3 region has the DNA TGCGCCAGCAGCCCGGGACTAGCGGGAGGGCGGAATGAGCAGTTCTTC. Translating it yields CASSPGLAGGRNEQFF. The gene calls are TRBV5-1 and TRBJ2-1, with 16 bases identical to TRBD2. V was clipped by 4 bases and J by 7 bases; unmatched bases: 5. The germline gives CDR1 SGHRS, CDR2 YFSETQ. The CDR3 length is 16 residues.

This chain uses TRBV18 with TRBJ1-5; 7 bases are a match to TRBD1. Germline trimming cut 2 bases from V and 5 bases from J; bases unmatched to any gene: 3. Germline CDR1 reads KGHSH; CDR2 reads LQKENI. The CDR3 runs 14 residues. The CDR3 region is CASSPGTDYQPQHF. CDR3 DNA sequence: TGTGCCAGCTCACCAGGGACAGACTATCAGCCCCAGCATTTT. Full variable domain (missing parts from reference TRBV18 and TRBJ1-5): NAGVMQNPRHLVRRRGQEARLRCSPMKGHSHVYWYRQLPEEGLKFMVYLQKENIIDESGMPKERFSAEFPKEGPSILRIQQVVRGDSAAYFCASSPGTDYQPQHFGDGTRLSIL.

This rearrangement joins TRBV27 to TRBJ1-6, with 10 nucleotides matching TRBD1. This CDR3 spans 18 amino acids. Germline V gene sequence: CDR1 MNHEY, CDR2 SMNVEV (reference sequence). The V and J ends lost 0 bases and 8 bases, in that order; junction bases with no gene match: 10. The CDR3 region has the DNA TGTGCCAGCAGTTTATCCGGGACAGGGGTCGTAGGGGATTCACCCCTCCACTTT. This sequence encodes CASSLSGTGVVGDSPLHF.

CDR3 sequence reads: CASSYPEYEQYF. CDR3 bases: TGTGCCAGCAGCTACCCCGAATACGAGCAGTACTTC. The chain joins TRBV5-4 to TRBJ2-5; D gene unclear. The J call may be wrong; the DNA end is better matched by TRBJ2-7. The CDR3 extends over 12 amino acids. Germline V CDR1 and CDR2: SGHNT, YYREEE (reference sequence).

V gene TRBV4-3 combines with J gene TRBJ2-7; unclear D gene. Deletions cut 0 bases from V and 2 bases from J, with 11 bases between. The CDR3 sequence is 15 residues long. Looked up from germline, CDR1 is LGHNA and CDR2 is YSLEER. The CDR3 DNA reads as TGCGCCAGCAGCCAAGATCCGGCGGCCGCCTACGAGCAGTACTTC. The encoded protein is CASSQDPAAAYEQYF.

CDR3 amino acids: CASSLTGLSTDTQYF. CDR3 DNA: TGCGCCAGCAGCTTGACAGGCCTCAGCACAGATACGCAGTATTTT. V usage is TRBV5-1 and J usage is TRBJ2-3, with D tentatively TRBD1 (5 bases). The CDR3 runs 15 residues. Trimming stripped 1 base from V and 0 bases from J, with 9 bases between. Germline V gives CDR1 SGHRS, CDR2 YFSETQ.

The gene calls are TRBV5-1 and TRBJ1-1, with D unclear. Germline CDR1 reads SGHRS; CDR2 reads YFSETQ. V was shortened by 0 bases and J by 4 bases, with 10 bases between the two germline ends. There are 14 residues in the CDR3. CDR3 sequence reads: CASSLDEVATEAFF. The CDR3 bases are TGCGCCAGCAGCTTGGACGAGGTGGCCACTGAAGCTTTCTTT.

This clone turned up a few times. The chain carries TRBV9 and TRBJ1-1, with TRBD1 matching 7 bases. V lost 6 bases to trimming and J lost 3 bases; unmatched junction nucleotides: 8. The germline CDR1 and CDR2 sequences are SGDLS and YYNGEE. The CDR3 is 14 residues long. CDR3 DNA: TGTGCCAGCACGTCCGGGACAGATTACACTGAAGCTTTCTTT. This translates into CASTSGTDYTEAFF.

On this clone itself: The junction does not match germline at one end; this may be a read error. CDR3 DNA sequence: TGTTCCAGCAGCTTACTGTTAGCGGGATCCCAAGAGACCCAGTACTTC. Its translation is CSSSLLLAGSQETQYF. V gene TRBV7-9 combines with J gene TRBJ2-5, with TRBD2 matching over 8 bases. This CDR3 is built from 16 residues. The germline CDR1 and CDR2 sequences are SEHNR and FQNEAQ (reference sequence).

This clone was seen more than once but under ten times. The chain uses TRBV19 and TRBJ1-3; TRBD1 agrees at 11 bases. The germline V gene has CDR1 LNHDA and CDR2 SQIVND (reference sequence). CDR3 length equals 16 residues. The trim removed 3 bases at V and 3 bases at J, leaving 4 bases unmatched. The CDR3 sequence: CASSITGTGGGNTIYF. In DNA form, the CDR3 reads TGTGCCAGTAGTATTACTGGGACAGGGGGTGGAAACACCATATATTTT.

The chain recombines TRBV5-4 with TRBJ2-7; 9 positions agree with TRBD1. V shed 2 bases, J shed 4 bases, and the junction held 4 bases outside the gene matches. CDR3 size: 14 residues. CDR1 and CDR2 from the germline V gene are SGHNT and YYREEE (reference sequence). In DNA form, the CDR3 reads TGTGCCAGCAGCTTAAGGGACAGGGCGTACGAGCAGTACTTC. It is translated as CASSLRDRAYEQYF.

In nucleotides, the CDR3 is TGTGCCAGCAGCTTAGAGGCGGCTAGCACAGATACGCAGTATTTT. Translating it yields CASSLEAASTDTQYF. The gene calls are TRBV7-2 and TRBJ2-3, with unresolved D. Trimming removed 1 base at V and 0 bases at J, with 8 bases between. The CDR3 spans 15 residues. Germline V CDR1 and CDR2: SGHTA, FQGNSA.